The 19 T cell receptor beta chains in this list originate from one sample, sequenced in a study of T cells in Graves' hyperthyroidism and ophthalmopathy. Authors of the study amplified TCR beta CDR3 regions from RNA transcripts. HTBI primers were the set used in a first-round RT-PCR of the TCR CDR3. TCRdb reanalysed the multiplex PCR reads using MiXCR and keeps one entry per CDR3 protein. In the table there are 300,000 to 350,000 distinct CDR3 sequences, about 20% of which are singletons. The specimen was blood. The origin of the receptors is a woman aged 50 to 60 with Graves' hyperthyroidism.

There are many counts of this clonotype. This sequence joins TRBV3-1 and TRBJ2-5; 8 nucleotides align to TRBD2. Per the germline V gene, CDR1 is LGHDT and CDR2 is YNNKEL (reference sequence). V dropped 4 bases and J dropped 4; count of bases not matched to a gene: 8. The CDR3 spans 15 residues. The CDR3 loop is CASSPGTSWRETQYF. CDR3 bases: TGTGCCAGCAGCCCTGGGACTAGTTGGAGAGAGACCCAGTACTTC.

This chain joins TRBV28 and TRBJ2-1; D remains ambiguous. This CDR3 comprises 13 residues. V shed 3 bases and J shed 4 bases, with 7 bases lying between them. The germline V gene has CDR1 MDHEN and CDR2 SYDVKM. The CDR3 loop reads CASSLTNYNEQFF. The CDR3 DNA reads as TGTGCCAGCAGTTTGACCAATTACAATGAGCAGTTCTTC.

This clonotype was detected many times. The CDR3 is CASSPGTSERETQYF. The CDR3 DNA follows: TGTGCCAGCAGCCCCGGGACTAGCGAAAGGGAGACCCAGTACTTC. The rearrangement links TRBV11-2 to TRBJ2-5, with TRBD2 identical over 10 bases. The CDR3 is made up of 15 amino acids. The germline gives CDR1 SGHAT, CDR2 FQNNGV. The trim removed 5 bases at V and 5 bases at J, leaving 8 bases unmatched.

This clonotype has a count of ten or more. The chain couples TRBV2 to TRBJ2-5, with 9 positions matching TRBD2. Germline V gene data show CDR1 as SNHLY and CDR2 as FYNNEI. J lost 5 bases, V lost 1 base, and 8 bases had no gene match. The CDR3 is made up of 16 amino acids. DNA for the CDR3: TGTGCCAGCAGTGAAGGAGCTAGCGGGAAGTACGAGACCCAGTACTTC. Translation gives CASSEGASGKYETQYF.

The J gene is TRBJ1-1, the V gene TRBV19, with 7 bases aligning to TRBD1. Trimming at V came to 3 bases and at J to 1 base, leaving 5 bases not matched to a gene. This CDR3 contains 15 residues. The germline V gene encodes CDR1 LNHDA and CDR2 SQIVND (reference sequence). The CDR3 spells CASSIPGQKNTEAFF. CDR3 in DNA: TGTGCCAGTAGTATTCCGGGACAGAAGAACACTGAAGCTTTCTTT.

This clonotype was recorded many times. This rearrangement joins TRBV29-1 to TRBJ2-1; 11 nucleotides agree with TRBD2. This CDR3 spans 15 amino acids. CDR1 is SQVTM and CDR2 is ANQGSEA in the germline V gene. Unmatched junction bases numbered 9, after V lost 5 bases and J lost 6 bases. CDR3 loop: CSVLTGTSGSNEQFF. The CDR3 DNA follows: TGCAGCGTTTTGACCGGGACTAGCGGATCCAATGAGCAGTTCTTC.

The CDR3 sequence: CASSLGTPTGKNTEAFF. The DNA for the CDR3 is TGTGCCAGCAGCTTAGGCACCCCGACAGGGAAGAACACTGAAGCTTTCTTT. The rearrangement uses TRBV13 and TRBJ1-1; 7 positions agree with TRBD1. Germline CDR1 PRHDT, CDR2 FYEKMQ (reference sequence). J was trimmed by 1 base and V by 0 bases; bases with no gene match: 8. The CDR3 totals 17 residues.

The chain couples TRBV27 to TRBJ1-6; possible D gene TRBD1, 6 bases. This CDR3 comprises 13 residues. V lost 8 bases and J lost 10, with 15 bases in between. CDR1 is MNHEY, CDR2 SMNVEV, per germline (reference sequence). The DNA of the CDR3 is TGTGCCAGCGGGGGGGCGCCGGGCTCACCCCTCCACTTT. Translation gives CASGGAPGSPLHF.

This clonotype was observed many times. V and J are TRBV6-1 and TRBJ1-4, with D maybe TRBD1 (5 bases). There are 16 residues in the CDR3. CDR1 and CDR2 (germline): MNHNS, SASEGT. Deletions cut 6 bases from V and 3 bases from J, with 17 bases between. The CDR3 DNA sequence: TGTGCCAGCAGAACTACTACAGGAATCGCTAATGAAAAACTGTTTTTT. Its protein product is CASRTTTGIANEKLFF.

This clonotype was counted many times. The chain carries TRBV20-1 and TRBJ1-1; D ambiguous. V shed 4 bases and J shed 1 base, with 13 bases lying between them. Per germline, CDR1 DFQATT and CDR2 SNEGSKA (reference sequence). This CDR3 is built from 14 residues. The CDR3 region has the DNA TGCAGTGCTAAGGGAAACTTTGAGAACACTGAAGCTTTCTTT. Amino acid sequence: CSAKGNFENTEAFF.

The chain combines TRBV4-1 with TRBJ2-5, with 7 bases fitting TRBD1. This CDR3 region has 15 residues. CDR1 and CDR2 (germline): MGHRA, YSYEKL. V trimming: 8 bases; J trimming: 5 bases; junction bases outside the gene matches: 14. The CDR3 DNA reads TGCGCCAGCGGCCTCATTCCGGGACAGCCGGAGACCCAGTACTTC. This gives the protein CASGLIPGQPETQYF.

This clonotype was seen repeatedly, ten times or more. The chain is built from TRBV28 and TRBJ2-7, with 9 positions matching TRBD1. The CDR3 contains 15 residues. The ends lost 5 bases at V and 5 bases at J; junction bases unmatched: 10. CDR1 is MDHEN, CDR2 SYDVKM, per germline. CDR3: CASSTTGTGSDEQYF. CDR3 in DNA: TGTGCCAGCAGTACTACCGGGACAGGGAGTGACGAGCAGTACTTC.

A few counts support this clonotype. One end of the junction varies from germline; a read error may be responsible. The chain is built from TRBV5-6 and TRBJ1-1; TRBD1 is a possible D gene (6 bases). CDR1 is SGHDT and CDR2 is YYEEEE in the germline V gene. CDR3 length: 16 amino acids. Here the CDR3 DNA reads TGTGTCAGCAGCTCCTTACAGGGAAGGTGGGACACTGAAGCTTTCTTT. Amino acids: CVSSSLQGRWDTEAFF. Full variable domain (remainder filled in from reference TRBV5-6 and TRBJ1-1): DAGVTQSPTHLIKTRGQQVTLRCSPKSGHDTVSWYQQALGQGPQFIFQYYEEEERQRGNFPDRFSGHQFPNYSSELNVNALLLGDSALYLCVSSSLQGRWDTEAFFGQGTRLTVV.

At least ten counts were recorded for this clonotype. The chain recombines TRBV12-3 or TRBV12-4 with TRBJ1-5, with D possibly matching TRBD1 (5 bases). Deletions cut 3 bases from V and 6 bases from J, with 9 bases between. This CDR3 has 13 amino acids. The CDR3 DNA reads TGTGCCAGCAGTTTGACCCAGGGTCAGCCCCAGCATTTT. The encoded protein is CASSLTQGQPQHF.

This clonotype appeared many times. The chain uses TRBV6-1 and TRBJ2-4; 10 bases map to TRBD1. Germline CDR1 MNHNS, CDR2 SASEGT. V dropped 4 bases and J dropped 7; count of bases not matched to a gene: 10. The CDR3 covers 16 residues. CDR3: CASSAPHWTGGNIQYF. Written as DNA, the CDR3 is TGTGCCAGCAGTGCCCCCCACTGGACAGGGGGGAACATTCAGTACTTC.

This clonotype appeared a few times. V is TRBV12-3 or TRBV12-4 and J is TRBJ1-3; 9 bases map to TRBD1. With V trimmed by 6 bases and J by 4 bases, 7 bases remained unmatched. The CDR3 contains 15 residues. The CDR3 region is CASSRTGGAGNTIYF. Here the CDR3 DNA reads TGTGCCAGCAGCCGAACAGGGGGCGCCGGAAACACCATATATTTT.

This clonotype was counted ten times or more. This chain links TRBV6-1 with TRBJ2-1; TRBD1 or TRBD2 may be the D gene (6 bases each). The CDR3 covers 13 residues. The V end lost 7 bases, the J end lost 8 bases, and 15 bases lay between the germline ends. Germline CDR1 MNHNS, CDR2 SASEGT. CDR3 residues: CASKNRGRYEQFF. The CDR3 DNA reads TGTGCCAGCAAAAATCGGGGGCGGTATGAGCAGTTCTTC.

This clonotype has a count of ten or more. CDR3 sequence: CASSLEVSAGYSTEAFF. In DNA, the CDR3 is TGCGCCAGCAGCTTGGAAGTTTCCGCGGGGTATAGTACTGAAGCTTTCTTT. V usage is TRBV5-1 and J usage is TRBJ1-1, with no clear D. Germline CDR1 is SGHRS and CDR2 is YFSETQ. V was pared by 0 bases and J by 5 bases, with 20 bases between. There are 17 residues in the CDR3.

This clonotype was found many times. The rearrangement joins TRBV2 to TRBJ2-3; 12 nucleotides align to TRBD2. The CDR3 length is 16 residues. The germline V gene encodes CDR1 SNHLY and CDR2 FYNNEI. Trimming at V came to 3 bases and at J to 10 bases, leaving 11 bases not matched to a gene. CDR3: CASSDGLAGLPVPQYF. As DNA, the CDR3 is TGTGCCAGCAGTGACGGACTAGCGGGACTACCGGTTCCGCAGTATTTT.